This is a list of T cell receptor beta chains from one sample in a study of blood T cell repertoires in COVID-19. The assay was immunoSEQ multiplex PCR, and TCRdb's table has in-frame clones only and misses some. The sample has about 110,000 clones, about 80% seen once. The sequenced material came from peripheral blood. Receptor source: a woman over 75 with acute or convalescent COVID-19. CDR3s include the opening cysteine and the closing phenylalanine or tryptophan. D genes are given only for firm matches. Clone size is not always given. Where it is, it says once, few, many or a class for expanded clones.

>TRBJ1-2|TRBD1|NA|TRBV4-2
CASSRKGQGDYGYTF
TGTGCCAGCAGCCGAAAAGGACAGGGGGACTATGGCTACACCTTC
>TRBJ1-2|NA|NA|TRBV4-2
CASRPTDKISGYTF
TGTGCCAGCAGGCCAACGGACAAAATCAGTGGCTACACCTTC
>TRBJ1-1|TRBD1|few|TRBV27
CASSLNRDRGDTEAFF
TGTGCCAGCAGTTTGAACCGGGACAGGGGGGACACTGAAGCTTTCTTT
>TRBJ1-5|TRBD1|NA|TRBV27
CGDRGGPNFSQHF
TGTGGCGACAGGGGGGGGCCCAATTTCTCCCAGCATTTT
>TRBJ2-3|TRBD2|NA|TRBV6-4
CASKTSGATDTQYF
TGTGCCAGCAAAACTAGCGGGGCCACAGATACGCAGTATTTT
>TRBJ2-5|NA|NA|TRBV19
CASSSGGLRETQYF
TGTGCCAGTAGTTCAGGGGGACTTAGGGAGACCCAGTACTTC
>TRBJ2-1|NA|few|TRBV3-1/TRBV3-2
CASSQSGNEQFF
TGTGCCAGCAGCCAATCGGGGAATGAGCAGTTCTTC
>TRBJ2-5|NA|NA|TRBV19
CASSRLGAGETQYF
TGTGCCAGTAGTCGGCTGGGGGCAGGGGAGACCCAGTACTTC
>TRBJ2-7|TRBD2|few|TRBV7-8
CASSLALAVTYEQYF
TGTGCCAGCAGCTTAGCACTAGCGGTTACCTACGAGCAGTACTTC
>TRBJ2-7|TRBD2|NA|TRBV27
CASRGSGRSEQYF
TGTGCCAGCAGAGGAAGCGGGAGGAGCGAGCAGTACTTC
>TRBJ1-1|TRBD1|NA|TRBV12-3/TRBV12-4
CASSFTGDTEAFF
TGTGCCAGCAGCTTTACAGGGGACACTGAAGCTTTCTTT
>TRBJ2-2|NA|NA|TRBV11-2
CASSPPSRTGELFF
TGTGCCAGCAGCCCTCCGTCCCGTACTGGGGAGCTGTTTTTT
>TRBJ1-2|TRBD1|once|TRBV5-1
CASSLGDRGYGYTF
TGCGCCAGCAGCTTGGGGGACAGGGGGTATGGCTACACCTTC
>TRBJ2-7|NA|NA|TRBV7-8
CASSLVRGGRAYEQYF
TGTGCCAGCAGCCTCGTAAGAGGGGGACGGGCCTACGAGCAGTACTTC
>TRBJ2-7|NA|NA|TRBV6-2/TRBV6-3
CASSFVGTYEQYF
TGTGCCAGCAGTTTCGTCGGGACCTACGAGCAGTACTTC
>TRBJ2-1|NA|NA|TRBV6-5
CATLQGHSSYNEQFF
TGTGCCACCTTACAGGGACACAGCTCCTACAATGAGCAGTTCTTC
>TRBJ2-7|TRBD1|once|TRBV19
CASSDRGQGLSEQYF
TGTGCCAGTAGTGACCGGGGACAGGGCTTGTCCGAGCAGTACTTC
>TRBJ1-1|TRBD1|few|TRBV5-1
CASSRDRGSDEAFF
TGCGCCAGCAGCAGGGACAGGGGGAGCGATGAAGCTTTCTTT
>TRBJ1-4|NA|NA|TRBV30
CAWSPKGVTVLFF
TGTGCCTGGAGCCCGAAGGGGGTCACAGTATTGTTTTTT
>TRBJ2-5|TRBD2|NA|TRBV7-8
CASRSSGGSGRTQYF
TGTGCCAGCAGATCCTCTGGGGGCAGCGGGAGGACCCAGTACTTC
>TRBJ1-2|NA|NA|TRBV16
CASSQSKRGGYTF
TGTGCCAGCAGCCAATCTAAACGGGGTGGCTACACCTTC
>TRBJ1-1|TRBD1|NA|TRBV5-1
CASRLGQGQIEAFF
TGCGCCAGCAGACTCGGACAGGGACAGATTGAAGCTTTCTTT
>TRBJ1-3|NA|once|TRBV3-1/TRBV3-2
CASSQGLVGGFFGNTIYF
TGTGCCAGCAGCCAAGGCTTAGTGGGGGGATTCTTTGGAAACACCATATATTTT
>TRBJ1-4|TRBD1|NA|TRBV3-1/TRBV3-2
CASRKGQHNEKLFF
TGTGCCAGCAGAAAGGGACAGCATAATGAAAAACTGTTTTTT
>TRBJ1-1|NA|NA|TRBV19
CASSTTDRFYTEAFF
TGTGCCAGTAGTACTACCGACAGGTTTTACACTGAAGCTTTCTTT
>TRBJ2-1|TRBD2|NA|TRBV9
CASSVGLAEYNEQFF
TGTGCCAGCAGCGTAGGGCTAGCGGAGTACAATGAGCAGTTCTTC
>TRBJ2-7|TRBD2|NA|TRBV3-1/TRBV3-2
CASSQGLAETTYEQYF
TGTGCCAGCAGCCAAGGACTAGCGGAGACCACCTACGAGCAGTACTTC
>TRBJ2-1|TRBD2|few|TRBV5-1
CASSGGLAGVNEQFF
TGCGCCAGCAGCGGGGGACTAGCGGGAGTCAATGAGCAGTTCTTC
>TRBJ2-5|NA|NA|TRBV21-1
CASSKDSDQETQYF
TGTGCCAGCAGCAAAGATTCGGACCAAGAGACCCAGTACTTC
>TRBJ2-7|NA|NA|TRBV5-8
CASRLGNAAVF
TGTGCCAGCAGATTGGGGAATGCAGCGGTCTTC
>TRBJ1-6|NA|few|TRBV21-1
CASSKASGGSVRYSPLHF
TGTGCCAGCAGCAAAGCCTCGGGAGGGTCGGTTCGTTATTCACCCCTCCACTTT
>TRBJ2-6|NA|NA|TRBV1
CTSSQFQTSGIPSGANVLTF
TGCACCAGCAGCCAATTCCAGACTAGCGGGATCCCCTCTGGGGCCAACGTCCTGACTTTC
>TRBJ1-2|NA|NA|TRBV3-1/TRBV3-2
CASSQSGVNYGYTF
TGTGCCAGCAGCCAAAGCGGCGTTAACTATGGCTACACCTTC
>TRBJ2-1|TRBD2|NA|TRBV5-5
CASSLGLAGGQNEQFF
TGTGCCAGCAGCTTGGGACTAGCGGGAGGTCAGAATGAGCAGTTCTTC
>TRBJ1-2|NA|many|TRBV5-1
CASSPEGDYGYTF
TGCGCCAGCAGCCCGGAGGGCGACTATGGCTACACCTTC
>TRBJ2-7|TRBD2|NA|TRBV18
CASSPPSGGRSYEQYF
TGTGCCAGCTCACCTCCGAGCGGGGGGCGGTCCTACGAGCAGTACTTC
>TRBJ2-5|TRBD1|NA|TRBV5-1
CASRVGQGEETQYF
TGCGCCAGCAGGGTAGGACAGGGGGAGGAGACCCAGTACTTC
>TRBJ1-4|TRBD1|NA|TRBV30
CAWSTYVDRRNEKLFF
TGTGCCTGGAGTACCTATGTGGACAGGAGGAATGAAAAACTGTTTTTT
>TRBJ2-5|NA|NA|TRBV28
CASSFSTQGGETQYF
TGTGCCAGCAGTTTCTCCACACAGGGAGGGGAGACCCAGTACTTC
>TRBJ2-7|NA|few|TRBV28
CASSSPGTFSYEQYF
TGTGCCAGCAGTTCCCCGGGGACATTCTCCTACGAGCAGTACTTC